The 3 T cell receptor beta chains below come from one sample, sequenced in a study of cytomegalovirus exposure and HLA in healthy donors. Both 60 Vbeta primers and 13 Jbeta primers went into the PCR. Sequenced by immunoSEQ multiplex PCR; TCRdb stores in-frame clones only, minus some. The sample shows about 98,000 clones, about 83% of them seen only once. The source material was PBMCs. Receptor source: a man in his 60s in good health and CMV-seropositive.

J is TRBJ2-4 and V is TRBV27; the match to TRBD1 covers 11 bases. The CDR3 has 14 residues. Germline CDR1 reads MNHEY; CDR2 reads SMNVEV (reference sequence). V was pared by 5 bases and J by 6 bases, with 3 bases of the junction left unmatched. The CDR3 nucleotides are TGTGCCAGCAGTCGGACAGGGGGCGCAAACATTCAGTACTTC. Its protein is CASSRTGGANIQYF.

The table lists this clone with a count of one. V is TRBV7-2 and J is TRBJ1-2; no clear D. Looked up from germline, CDR1 is SGHTA and CDR2 is FQGNSA. CDR3 length equals 14 residues. V lost 0 bases to trimming and J lost 2 bases, with 7 bases between them. For the CDR3, the DNA is TGTGCCAGCAGCTTAGCGGCGGGGAACTATGGCTACACCTTC. The encoded protein is CASSLAAGNYGYTF.

This clone was found a few times. The chain employs TRBV7-9 and TRBJ1-4; 10 bases are a match to TRBD1. V lost 5 bases to trimming and J lost 6 bases; unmatched junction nucleotides: 3. The germline V gene encodes CDR1 SEHNR and CDR2 FQNEAQ (reference sequence). The CDR3 extends over 14 amino acids. The DNA for the CDR3 is TGTGCCAGCAGCACCGGGACAGGGGATGAAAAACTGTTTTTT. Its protein is CASSTGTGDEKLFF. The variable domain in full, completed from reference TRBV7-9 and TRBJ1-4, reads DTGVSQNPRHKITKRGQNVTFRCDPISEHNRLYWYRQTLGQGPEFLTYFQNEAQLEKSRLLSDRFSAERPKGSFSTLEIQRTEQGDSAMYLCASSTGTGDEKLFFGSGTQLSVL.